A selection of T cell receptor beta chains follows, all from one sample in a study of human T cells and chemical hapten exposure. TCRdb re-derived calls from the RACE reads in MiXCR, one entry per CDR3 protein. This sample has under 450,000 distinct CDR3 sequences, with around 5% found just once. Here the sequenced sample was whole blood, taken in connection with sensitization to the hapten diphenylcyclopropenone (DPC). The receptors were gathered from a woman between 45 and 60 years old with alopecia areata. Some clones in this sample may be carry-over from other donors' samples. CDR3s include the opening cysteine and the closing phenylalanine or tryptophan. Not all rows give a size; the values are once, few, many and, for expanded clones, a class.

v_gene	j_gene	abundance	CDR3aa
TRBV7-8	TRBJ2-1	-	CASKFHRGRFDEQFF
TRBV6-2/TRBV6-3	TRBJ1-1	many	CASSRIQVTEAFF
TRBV7-9	TRBJ2-7	few	CASSFVNEQYF
TRBV9	TRBJ2-3	many	CASSVMTSGTDTQYF
TRBV7-9	TRBJ2-3	few	CASSPFVSARLTDTQYF
TRBV7-9	TRBJ1-4	many	CASSLPAATNEKLFF
TRBV27	TRBJ2-1	many	CASSFGGRSYNEQFF
TRBV6-5	TRBJ1-5	many	CASRAPASNQPQHF
TRBV14	TRBJ1-2	-	CASSQTNREFYGYTF
TRBV20-1	TRBJ2-3	few	CSAPAPGMPQYF
TRBV12-3/TRBV12-4	TRBJ2-7	many	CASSLTSGGGYEQYF
TRBV7-2	TRBJ1-1	-	CASSLRGGRHAFF
TRBV12-3/TRBV12-4	TRBJ2-3	few	CASSIRDRTQYF
TRBV12-3/TRBV12-4	TRBJ1-5	few	CASSLAQINQPQHF
TRBV13	TRBJ1-1	many	CASSTPNTEAFF
TRBV6-5	TRBJ1-5	many	CASSYGTGVQPQHF
TRBV20-1	TRBJ2-4	many	CSAATSDLAKNIQYF
TRBV6-5	TRBJ2-7	-	CASGYLTSREQYF
TRBV5-1	TRBJ1-1	many	CASSLKGDTEAFF
TRBV20-1	TRBJ2-1	many	CSASGLAGDGYEQFF
TRBV20-1	TRBJ1-3	few	CSARGPTGGSGNTIYF
TRBV7-9	TRBJ2-3	many	CASSSLADTQYF
TRBV3-1	TRBJ1-1	many	CASSPGGRTEAFF
TRBV5-1	TRBJ2-5	many	CASSLDGQSQETQYF
TRBV6-1	TRBJ1-4	-	CASSERGRAKGEKLFF